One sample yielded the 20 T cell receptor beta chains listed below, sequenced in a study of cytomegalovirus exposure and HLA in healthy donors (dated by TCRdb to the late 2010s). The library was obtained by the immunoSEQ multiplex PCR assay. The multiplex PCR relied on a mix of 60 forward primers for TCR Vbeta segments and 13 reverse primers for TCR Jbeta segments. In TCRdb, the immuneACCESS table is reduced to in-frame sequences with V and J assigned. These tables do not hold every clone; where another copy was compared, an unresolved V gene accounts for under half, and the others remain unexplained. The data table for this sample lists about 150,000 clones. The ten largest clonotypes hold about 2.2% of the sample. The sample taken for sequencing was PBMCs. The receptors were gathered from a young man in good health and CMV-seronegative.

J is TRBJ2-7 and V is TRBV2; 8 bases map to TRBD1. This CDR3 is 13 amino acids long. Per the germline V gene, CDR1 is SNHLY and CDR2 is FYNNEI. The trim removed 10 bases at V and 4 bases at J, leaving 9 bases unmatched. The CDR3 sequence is CAISDRVAYEQYF. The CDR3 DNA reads TGTGCCATATCGGACAGGGTAGCGTACGAGCAGTACTTC.

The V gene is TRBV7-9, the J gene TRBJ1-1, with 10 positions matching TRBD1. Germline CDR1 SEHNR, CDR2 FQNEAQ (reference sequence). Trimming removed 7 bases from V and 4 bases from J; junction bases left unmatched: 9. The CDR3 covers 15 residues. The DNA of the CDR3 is TGTGCCAGCATCCAAGGCCGGGACAGGGGCACTGAAGCTTTCTTT. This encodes CASIQGRDRGTEAFF.

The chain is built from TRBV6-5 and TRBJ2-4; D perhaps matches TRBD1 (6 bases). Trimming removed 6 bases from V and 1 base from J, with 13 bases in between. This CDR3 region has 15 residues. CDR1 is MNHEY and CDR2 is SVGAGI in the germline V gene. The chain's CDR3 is CASSTQGTAKNIQYF. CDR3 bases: TGTGCCAGCAGCACACAGGGTACGGCCAAAAACATTCAGTACTTC.

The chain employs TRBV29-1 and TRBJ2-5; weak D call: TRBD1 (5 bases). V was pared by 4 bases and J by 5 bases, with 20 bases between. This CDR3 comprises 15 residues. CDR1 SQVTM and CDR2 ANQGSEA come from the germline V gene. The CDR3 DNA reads TGCAGCGTTGTAAGGGGCTTTCTAAACGGGGAGACCCAGTACTTC. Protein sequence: CSVVRGFLNGETQYF.

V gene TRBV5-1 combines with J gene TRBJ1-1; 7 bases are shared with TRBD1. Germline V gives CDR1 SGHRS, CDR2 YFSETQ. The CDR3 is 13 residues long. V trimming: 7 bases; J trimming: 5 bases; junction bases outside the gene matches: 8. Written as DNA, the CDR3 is TGCGCCAGCGGAACGACAGGGATGACTGAAGCTTTCTTT. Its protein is CASGTTGMTEAFF.

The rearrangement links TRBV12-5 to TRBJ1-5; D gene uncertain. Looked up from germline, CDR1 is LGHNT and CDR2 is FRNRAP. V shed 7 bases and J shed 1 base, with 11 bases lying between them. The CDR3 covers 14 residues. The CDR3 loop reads CASAIGHSNQPQHF. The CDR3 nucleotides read TGTGCTAGTGCCATTGGGCACAGCAATCAGCCCCAGCATTTT. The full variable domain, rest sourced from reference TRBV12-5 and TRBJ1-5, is DARVTQTPRHKVTEMGQEVTMRCQPILGHNTVFWYRQTMMQGLELLAYFRNRAPLDDSGMPKDRFSAEMPDATLATLKIQPSEPRDSAVYFCASAIGHSNQPQHFGDGTRLSIL.

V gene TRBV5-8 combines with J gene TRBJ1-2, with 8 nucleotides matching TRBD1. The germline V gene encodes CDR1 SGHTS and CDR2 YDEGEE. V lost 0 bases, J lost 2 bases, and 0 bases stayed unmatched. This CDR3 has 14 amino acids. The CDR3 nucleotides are TGTGCCAGCAGCTTGGGACAGGGGAACTATGGCTACACCTTC. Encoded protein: CASSLGQGNYGYTF.

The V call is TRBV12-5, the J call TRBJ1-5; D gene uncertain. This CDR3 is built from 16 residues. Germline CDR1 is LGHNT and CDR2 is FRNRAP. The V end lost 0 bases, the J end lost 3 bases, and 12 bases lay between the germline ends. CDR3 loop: CASGLVRGGPNQPQHF. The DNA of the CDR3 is TGTGCTAGTGGTTTGGTACGGGGAGGACCCAATCAGCCCCAGCATTTT. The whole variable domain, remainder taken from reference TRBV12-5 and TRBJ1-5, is DARVTQTPRHKVTEMGQEVTMRCQPILGHNTVFWYRQTMMQGLELLAYFRNRAPLDDSGMPKDRFSAEMPDATLATLKIQPSEPRDSAVYFCASGLVRGGPNQPQHFGDGTRLSIL.

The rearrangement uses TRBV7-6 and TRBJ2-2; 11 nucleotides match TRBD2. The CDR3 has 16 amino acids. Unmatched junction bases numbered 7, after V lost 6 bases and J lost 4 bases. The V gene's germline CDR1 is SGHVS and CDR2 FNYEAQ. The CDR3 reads CASSTGTSGVTGELFF. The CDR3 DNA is TGTGCCAGCAGTACCGGGACTAGCGGAGTCACCGGGGAGCTGTTTTTT.

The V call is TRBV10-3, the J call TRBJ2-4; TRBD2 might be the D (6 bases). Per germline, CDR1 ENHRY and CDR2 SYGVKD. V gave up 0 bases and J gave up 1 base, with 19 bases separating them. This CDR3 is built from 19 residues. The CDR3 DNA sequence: TGTGCCATCAGTGAGTCGATGCAGACTAGGAGTAGGGCCAAAAACATTCAGTACTTC. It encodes CAISESMQTRSRAKNIQYF.

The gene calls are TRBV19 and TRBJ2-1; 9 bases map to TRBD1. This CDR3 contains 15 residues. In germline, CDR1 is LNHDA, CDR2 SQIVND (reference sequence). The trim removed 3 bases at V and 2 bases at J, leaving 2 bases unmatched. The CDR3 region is CASSIGTGTYNEQFF. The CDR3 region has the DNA TGTGCCAGTAGTATCGGGACAGGGACCTACAATGAGCAGTTCTTC.

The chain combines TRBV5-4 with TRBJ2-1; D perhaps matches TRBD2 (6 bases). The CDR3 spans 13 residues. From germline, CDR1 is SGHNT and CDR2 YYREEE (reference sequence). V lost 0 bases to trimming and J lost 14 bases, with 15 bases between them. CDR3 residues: CASSLVGDGEEFF. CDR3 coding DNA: TGTGCCAGCAGCTTGGTAGGGGACGGGGAGGAGTTCTTC.

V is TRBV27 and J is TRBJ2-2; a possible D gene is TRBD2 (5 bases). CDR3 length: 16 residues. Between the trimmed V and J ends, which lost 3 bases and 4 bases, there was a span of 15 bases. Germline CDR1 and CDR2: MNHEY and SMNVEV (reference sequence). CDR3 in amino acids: CASSFRRPGFTGELFF. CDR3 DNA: TGTGCCAGCAGTTTCCGTCGACCGGGATTCACCGGGGAGCTGTTTTTT.

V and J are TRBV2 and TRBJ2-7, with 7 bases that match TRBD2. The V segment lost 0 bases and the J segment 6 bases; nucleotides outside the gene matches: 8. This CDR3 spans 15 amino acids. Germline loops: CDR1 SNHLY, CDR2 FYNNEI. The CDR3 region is CASSEAWTRDFEQYF. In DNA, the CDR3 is TGTGCCAGCAGTGAAGCCTGGACTAGGGACTTCGAGCAGTACTTC.

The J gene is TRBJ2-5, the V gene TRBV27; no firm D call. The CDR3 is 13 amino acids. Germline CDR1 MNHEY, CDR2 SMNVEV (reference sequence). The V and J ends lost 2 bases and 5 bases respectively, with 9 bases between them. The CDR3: CASSLASMETQYF. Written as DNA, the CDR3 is TGTGCCAGCAGTTTAGCCAGTATGGAGACCCAGTACTTC.

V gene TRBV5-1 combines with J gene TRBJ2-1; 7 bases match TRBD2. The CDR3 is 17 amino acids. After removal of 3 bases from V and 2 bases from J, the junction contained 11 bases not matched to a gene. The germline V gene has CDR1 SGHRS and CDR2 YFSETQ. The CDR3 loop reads CASSSRRRERTYNEQFF. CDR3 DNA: TGCGCCAGCAGCTCTCGGAGGCGGGAGCGTACCTACAATGAGCAGTTCTTC.

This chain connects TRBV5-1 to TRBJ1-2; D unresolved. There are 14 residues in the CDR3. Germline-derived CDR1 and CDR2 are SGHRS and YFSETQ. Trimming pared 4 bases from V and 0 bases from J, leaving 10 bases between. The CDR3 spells CASSPGGTNYGYTF. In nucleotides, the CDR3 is TGCGCCAGCAGCCCAGGAGGGACTAACTATGGCTACACCTTC.

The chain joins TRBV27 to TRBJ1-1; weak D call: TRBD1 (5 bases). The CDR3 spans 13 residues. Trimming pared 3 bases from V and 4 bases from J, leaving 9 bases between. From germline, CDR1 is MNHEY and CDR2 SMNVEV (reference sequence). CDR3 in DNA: TGTGCCAGCAGTTTGCGACAGTCCACTGAAGCTTTCTTT. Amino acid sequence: CASSLRQSTEAFF.

CDR3 in amino acids: CAIRGLADRDEQFF. CDR3 bases: TGTGCCATCAGGGGACTAGCAGACCGGGATGAGCAGTTCTTC. The chain is built from TRBV10-3 and TRBJ2-1; 9 bases align to TRBD2. The CDR3 length is 14 residues. Losses at the gene ends were 6 bases for V and 8 bases for J; bases not matched to a gene: 8. Germline V CDR1 and CDR2: ENHRY, SYGVKD.

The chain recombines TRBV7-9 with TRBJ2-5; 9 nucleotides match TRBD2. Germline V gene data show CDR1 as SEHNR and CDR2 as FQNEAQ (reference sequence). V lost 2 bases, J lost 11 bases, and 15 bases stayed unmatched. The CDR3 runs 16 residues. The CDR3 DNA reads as TGTGCCAGCAGCTTATCGCTAGCGGGGTCGGGACCTCGGCAGTACTTC. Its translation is CASSLSLAGSGPRQYF.